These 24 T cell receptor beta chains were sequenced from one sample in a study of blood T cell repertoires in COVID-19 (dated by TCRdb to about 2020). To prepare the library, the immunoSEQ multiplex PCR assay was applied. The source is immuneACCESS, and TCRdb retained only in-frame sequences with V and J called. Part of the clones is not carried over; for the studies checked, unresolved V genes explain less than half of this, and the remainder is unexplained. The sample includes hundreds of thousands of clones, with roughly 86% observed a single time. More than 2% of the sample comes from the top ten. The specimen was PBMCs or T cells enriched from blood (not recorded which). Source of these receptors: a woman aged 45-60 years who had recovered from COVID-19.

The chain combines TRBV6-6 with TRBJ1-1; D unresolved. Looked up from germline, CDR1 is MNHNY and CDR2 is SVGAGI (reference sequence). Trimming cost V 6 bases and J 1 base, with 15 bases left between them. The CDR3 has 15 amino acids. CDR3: CASSYPLGRNTEAFF. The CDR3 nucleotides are TGTGCCAGCAGCTACCCTTTGGGGAGGAACACTGAAGCTTTCTTT.

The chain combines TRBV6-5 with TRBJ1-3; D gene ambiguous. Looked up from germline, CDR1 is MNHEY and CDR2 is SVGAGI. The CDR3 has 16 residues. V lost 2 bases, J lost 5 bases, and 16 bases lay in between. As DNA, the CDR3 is TGTGCCAGCAGTTACGATTTCGGTGCTAATAGAAACACCATATATTTT. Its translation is CASSYDFGANRNTIYF.

CDR3 sequence (DNA): TGCGCCAGCAGCTTGGGTGGTCAGGGTTCCTACGAGCAGTACTTC. Translating gives CASSLGGQGSYEQYF. The chain joins TRBV5-1 to TRBJ2-7; weak D call: TRBD1 (5 bases). The CDR3 sequence is 15 residues long. CDR1 SGHRS and CDR2 YFSETQ come from the germline V gene. Deletions cut 0 bases from V and 1 base from J, with 11 bases between.

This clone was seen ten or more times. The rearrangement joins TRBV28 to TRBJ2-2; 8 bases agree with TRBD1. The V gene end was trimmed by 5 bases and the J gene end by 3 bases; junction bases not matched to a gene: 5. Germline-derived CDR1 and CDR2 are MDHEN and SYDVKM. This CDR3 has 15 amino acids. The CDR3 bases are TGTGCCAGCAGTCCACTGGGACAGGACACCGGGGAGCTGTTTTTT. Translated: CASSPLGQDTGELFF.

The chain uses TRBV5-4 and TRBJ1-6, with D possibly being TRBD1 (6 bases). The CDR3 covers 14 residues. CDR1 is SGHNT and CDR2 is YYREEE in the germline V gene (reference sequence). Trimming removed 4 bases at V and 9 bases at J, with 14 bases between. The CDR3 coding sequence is TGTGCCAGCAGCCGGGACACCCGGGGTTCACCCCTCCACTTT. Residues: CASSRDTRGSPLHF.

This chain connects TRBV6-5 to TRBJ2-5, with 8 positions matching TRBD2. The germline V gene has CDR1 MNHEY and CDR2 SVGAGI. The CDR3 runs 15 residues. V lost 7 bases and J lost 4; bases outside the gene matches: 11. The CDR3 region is CASMPAIAGRETQYF. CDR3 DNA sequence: TGTGCCAGCATGCCCGCAATAGCGGGAAGAGAGACCCAGTACTTC.

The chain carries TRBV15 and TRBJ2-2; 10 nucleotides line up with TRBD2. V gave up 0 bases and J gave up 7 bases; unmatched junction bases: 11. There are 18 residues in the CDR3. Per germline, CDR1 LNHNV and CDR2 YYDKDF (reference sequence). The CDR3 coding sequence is TGTGCCACCAGCAGAGATCAGCACCTAGCGGGAGACTTCGGGGAGCTGTTTTTT. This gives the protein CATSRDQHLAGDFGELFF.

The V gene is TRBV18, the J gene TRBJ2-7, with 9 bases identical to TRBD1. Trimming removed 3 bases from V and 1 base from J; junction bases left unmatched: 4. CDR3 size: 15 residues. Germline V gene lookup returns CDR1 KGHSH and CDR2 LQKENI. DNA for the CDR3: TGTGCCAGCTCACCTAGACAGGGGGGGTCCTACGAGCAGTACTTC. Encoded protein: CASSPRQGGSYEQYF. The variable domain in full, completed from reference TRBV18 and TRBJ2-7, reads NAGVMQNPRHLVRRRGQEARLRCSPMKGHSHVYWYRQLPEEGLKFMVYLQKENIIDESGMPKERFSAEFPKEGPSILRIQQVVRGDSAAYFCASSPRQGGSYEQYFGPGTRLTVT.

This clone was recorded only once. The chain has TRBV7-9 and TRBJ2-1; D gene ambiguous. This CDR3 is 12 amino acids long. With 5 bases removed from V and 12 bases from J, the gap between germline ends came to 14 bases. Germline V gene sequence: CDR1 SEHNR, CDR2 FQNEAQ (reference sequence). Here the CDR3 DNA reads TGTGCCAGCAGCCGCACCCCTTCGGGGCAGTTCTTC. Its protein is CASSRTPSGQFF.

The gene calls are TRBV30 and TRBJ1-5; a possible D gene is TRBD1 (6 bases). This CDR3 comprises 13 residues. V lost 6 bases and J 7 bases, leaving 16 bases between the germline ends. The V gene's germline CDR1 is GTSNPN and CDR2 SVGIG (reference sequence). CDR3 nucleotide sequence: TGTGCCTGCACTGAACAGGGAAACCAGCCCCAGCATTTT. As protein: CACTEQGNQPQHF. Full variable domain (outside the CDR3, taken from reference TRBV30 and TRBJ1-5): SQTIHQWPATLVQPVGSPLSLECTVEGTSNPNLYWYRQAAGRGLQLLFYSVGIGQISSEVPQNLSASRPQDRQFILSSKKLLLSDSGFYLCACTEQGNQPQHFGDGTRLSIL.

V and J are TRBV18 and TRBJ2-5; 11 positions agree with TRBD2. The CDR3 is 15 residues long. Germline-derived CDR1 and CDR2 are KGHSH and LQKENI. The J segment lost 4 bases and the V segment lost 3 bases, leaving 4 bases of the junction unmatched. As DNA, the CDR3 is TGTGCCAGCTCACCCACGCTAGCGGGAGGAGAGACCCAGTACTTC. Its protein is CASSPTLAGGETQYF. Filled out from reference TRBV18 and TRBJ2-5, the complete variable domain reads NAGVMQNPRHLVRRRGQEARLRCSPMKGHSHVYWYRQLPEEGLKFMVYLQKENIIDESGMPKERFSAEFPKEGPSILRIQQVVRGDSAAYFCASSPTLAGGETQYFGPGTRLLVL.

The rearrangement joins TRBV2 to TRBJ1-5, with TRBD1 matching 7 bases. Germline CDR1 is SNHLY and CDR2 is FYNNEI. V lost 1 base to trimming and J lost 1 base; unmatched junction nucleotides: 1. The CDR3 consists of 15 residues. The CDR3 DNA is TGTGCCAGCAGTGAAGACAGGGGCAGCAATCAGCCCCAGCATTTT. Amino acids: CASSEDRGSNQPQHF.

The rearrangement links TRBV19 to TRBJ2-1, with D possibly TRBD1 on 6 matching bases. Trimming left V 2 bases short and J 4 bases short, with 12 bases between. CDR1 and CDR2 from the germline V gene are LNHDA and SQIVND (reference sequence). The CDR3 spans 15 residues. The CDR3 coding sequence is TGTGCCAGTAGTATAACAGGGACCTCTTACAATGAGCAGTTCTTC. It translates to CASSITGTSYNEQFF.

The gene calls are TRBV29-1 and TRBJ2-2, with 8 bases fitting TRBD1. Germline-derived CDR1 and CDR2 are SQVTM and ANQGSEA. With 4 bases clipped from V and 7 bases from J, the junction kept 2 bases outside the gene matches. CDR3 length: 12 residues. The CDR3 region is CSVGTGLGELFF. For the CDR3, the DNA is TGCAGCGTTGGGACAGGGCTCGGGGAGCTGTTTTTT.

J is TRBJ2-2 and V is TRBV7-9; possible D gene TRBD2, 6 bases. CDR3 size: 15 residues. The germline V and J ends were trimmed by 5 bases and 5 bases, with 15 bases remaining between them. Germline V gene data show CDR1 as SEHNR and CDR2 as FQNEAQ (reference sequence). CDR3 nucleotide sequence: TGTGCCAGCAGCCCCCGCCTAGCGAGAACCGGGGAGCTGTTTTTT. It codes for CASSPRLARTGELFF.

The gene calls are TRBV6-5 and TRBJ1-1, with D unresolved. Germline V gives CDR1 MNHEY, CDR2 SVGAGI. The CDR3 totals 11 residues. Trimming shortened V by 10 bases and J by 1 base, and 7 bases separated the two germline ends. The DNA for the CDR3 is TGTGCCACCTCCAGGAACACTGAAGCTTTCTTT. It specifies CATSRNTEAFF.

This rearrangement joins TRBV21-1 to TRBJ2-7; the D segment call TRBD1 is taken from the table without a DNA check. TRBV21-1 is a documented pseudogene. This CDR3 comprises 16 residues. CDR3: CASSKARTGQTYEQYF. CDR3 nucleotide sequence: TGTGCCAGCAGCAAAGCAAGGACAGGGCAAACCTACGAGCAGTACTTC.

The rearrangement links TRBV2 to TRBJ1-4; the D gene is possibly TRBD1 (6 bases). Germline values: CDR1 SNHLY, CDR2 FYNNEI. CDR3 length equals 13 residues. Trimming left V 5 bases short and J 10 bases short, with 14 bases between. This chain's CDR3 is CASSQQQGVKLFF. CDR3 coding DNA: TGTGCCAGCAGTCAACAACAGGGCGTAAAACTGTTTTTT.

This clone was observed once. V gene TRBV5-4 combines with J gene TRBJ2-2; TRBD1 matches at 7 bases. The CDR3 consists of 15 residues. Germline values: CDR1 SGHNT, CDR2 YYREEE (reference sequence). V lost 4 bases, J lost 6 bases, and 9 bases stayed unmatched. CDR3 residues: CASSGPTRGSGELFF. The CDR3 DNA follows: TGTGCCAGCAGCGGGCCCACCAGGGGGTCCGGGGAGCTGTTTTTT. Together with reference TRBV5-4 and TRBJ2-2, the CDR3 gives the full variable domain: ETGVTQSPTHLIKTRGQQVTLRCSSQSGHNTVSWYQQALGQGPQFIFQYYREEENGRGNFPPRFSGLQFPNYSSELNVNALELDDSALYLCASSGPTRGSGELFFGEGSRLTVL.

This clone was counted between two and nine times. This CDR3 reads CAWSPRGRNYGYTF. The CDR3 DNA follows: TGTGCCTGGAGTCCTCGGGGAAGAAACTATGGCTACACCTTC. The chain uses TRBV30 and TRBJ1-2, with D uncertain. The CDR3 covers 14 residues. V lost 2 bases, J lost 2 bases, and 12 bases lay in between. The germline V gene has CDR1 GTSNPN and CDR2 SVGIG (reference sequence).

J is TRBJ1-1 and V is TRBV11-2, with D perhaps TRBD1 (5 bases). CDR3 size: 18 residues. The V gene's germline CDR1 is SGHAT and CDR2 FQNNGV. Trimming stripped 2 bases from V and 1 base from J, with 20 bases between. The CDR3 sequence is CASSLFAVTGRGNTEAFF. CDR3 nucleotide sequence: TGTGCCAGCAGCTTATTTGCCGTAACGGGGAGGGGGAACACTGAAGCTTTCTTT.

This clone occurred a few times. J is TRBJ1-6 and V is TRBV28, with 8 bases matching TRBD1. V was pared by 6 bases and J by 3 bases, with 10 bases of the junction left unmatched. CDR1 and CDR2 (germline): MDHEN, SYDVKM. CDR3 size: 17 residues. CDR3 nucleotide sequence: TGTGCCAGCAGCTCTCTGGGACAGGTCATCTATAATTCACCCCTCCACTTT. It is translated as CASSSLGQVIYNSPLHF.

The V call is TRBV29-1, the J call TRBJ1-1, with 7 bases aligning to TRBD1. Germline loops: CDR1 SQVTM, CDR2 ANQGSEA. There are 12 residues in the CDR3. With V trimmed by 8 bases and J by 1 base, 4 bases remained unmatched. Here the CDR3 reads CSFWDRNTEAFF. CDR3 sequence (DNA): TGCAGCTTTTGGGACAGGAACACTGAAGCTTTCTTT. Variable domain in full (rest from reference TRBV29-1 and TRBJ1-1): SAVISQKPSRDICQRGTSLTIQCQVDSQVTMMFWYRQQPGQSLTLIATANQGSEATYESGFVIDKFPISRPNLTFSTLTVSNMSPEDSSIYLCSFWDRNTEAFFGQGTRLTVV.

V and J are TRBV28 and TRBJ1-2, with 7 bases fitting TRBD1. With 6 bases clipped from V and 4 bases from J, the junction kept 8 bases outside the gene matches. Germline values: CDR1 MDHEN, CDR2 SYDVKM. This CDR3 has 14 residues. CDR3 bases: TGTGCCAGCAGCCTGACAGGGACGATCTATGGCTACACCTTC. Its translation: CASSLTGTIYGYTF.